Sequencing of this T cell receptor beta chain was carried out in a study of T cells in Graves' hyperthyroidism and ophthalmopathy (dated by TCRdb to between 2018 and 2020). About the study as a whole: Peripheral blood was sampled at the time of initial diagnosis, prior to any treatment. A discovery cohort of about a hundred patients, roughly 40 with Graves' ophthalmopathy and over 55 with stable Graves' hyperthyroidism, was used to find distinguishing TCR V-J signatures. Whether ophthalmopathy could be predicted prospectively was tested in an independent validation cohort made up of under 20 hyperthyroidism patients plus 17 patients who later progressed to ophthalmopathy. The roughly 91 discovery patients were randomly divided into training and test sets at a 7:3 ratio. In addition, the study compared T-cell repertoires in thyroid tissue and in blood from roughly six Graves' hyperthyroidism patients. After sampling, hyperthyroidism patients received methimazole starting at 30 mg daily, and ophthalmopathy patients received high-dose intravenous methylprednisolone. According to the paper, TCR Vbeta CDR3 sequencing was carried out on some 140 peripheral blood samples, which came from more than 40 ophthalmopathy, roughly 75 hyperthyroidism and roughly 17 progressor patients.

The TCR beta CDR3 regions were amplified from the RNA transcripts. A first-round RT-PCR of the TCR CDR3 used the HTBI primer set with the Qiagen OneStep RT-PCR kit. A second multiplex PCR round built the libraries, followed by size selection and purification. Sequencing of the libraries was done on an Illumina HiSeq2000 using paired-end 100 bp reads. In the paper's pipeline: Raw data were processed with SOAPnuke, discarding reads with adapters, uncalled bases, mean Phred below 15, or no exact constant-primer or identifier match. High-quality paired reads were merged with COPE v1.2.5, and unique nucleotide sequences were defined as clonotypes. MiTCR v1.1 was used to align clonotypes to the IMGT TRBV, TRBD and TRBJ reference segments. The analysis included only V-J combinations with a frequency above 0.0001, which together covered 99% to 99.2% of the repertoires. The TCS score was defined as the ratio of F50 (clonal expansion) to E x V (chaos), calculated using BLOSUM62-based TCRdist between CDR3 peptides within each V-J. Welch's t-statistics and random forest reduced roughly 530 V-J features to roughly 13, which were used in a naive Bayes classifier (R e1071). TCRdb took the public reads, trimmed them with fastp at Q25, ran MiXCR for clone calling and kept in-frame beta chains. Identical CDR3 proteins give one entry, which carries the most common genes and DNA. The V and J calls reflect TCRdb's pipeline rather than the authors' work. In this sample the table shows fewer than 550,000 distinct CDR3 sequences, roughly a quarter of which occur a single time. Roughly 12% of the sample comes from the top ten.

Sequences MNHEY (CDR1) and SVGAGI (CDR2) are obtained from the germline V gene. The germline ends are 15 bases apart after V is trimmed by 7 bases and J by 2 bases. Taken from cysteine to phenylalanine, the CDR3 has 14 residues. Only the CDR3 portion is preserved as DNA: 42 bases, with reading frame beginning at the first base. This clonotype was seen repeatedly, ten times or more. Its antigen remains unidentified. It has no much larger one-base neighbor in the sample; base qualities were not kept. Overall study results and their limits: Most expanded thyroid clonotypes (frequency above 0.001) were also detected in blood, a finding suggesting that blood repertoires may reflect thyroid immune responses. In validation, progression to ophthalmopathy was predicted by the model with 65% to 71% sensitivity and 72% to 85% specificity, a median of roughly 6 months before onset. No statistical method was used to fix the sample size in advance, and group allocation was not hidden from the investigators. Ophthalmopathy was separated from stable hyperthyroidism by a 13 V-J signature model, with approximately 90% sensitivity and about 84% specificity obtained in cross-validation and 80%/75% obtained in testing.

In the ophthalmopathy patients, disease was moderately to severely active, with a Clinical Activity Score of 3 or more, a NOSPECS grade of 4 or more, and a duration of less than 3 months. Any patient with an uncontrolled infection, another autoimmune disease, pregnancy or lactation was excluded. Diagnoses were based on clinical symptoms, serum thyroxine and TRAb, thyroid ultrasound and orbital computed tomography. PBMCs were separated from approximately 9.9 ml of fresh peripheral blood using Ficoll-Paque density gradient centrifugation. Total RNA was extracted with Trizol reagent, and quality was checked on an Agilent 2100 Bioanalyzer.

Rearrangement joined TRBV6-5 to TRBJ2-7; there is no confident call for the D gene. The sequenced sample consisted of blood. This TCR derives from a young woman with Graves' ophthalmopathy. The nucleotide sequence is TGTGCCAGCACCCCTACTTTTGGCCCCTACGAGCAGTACTTC. Its protein reads: CASTPTFGPYEQYF.